This T cell receptor beta chain was observed in a study of blood T cells in healthy people across ages. Trimming took 6 bases from V and 3 from J; bases not matched to a gene: 17. The CDR3 extends over 18 amino acids. CDR1 and CDR2 (germline): MNHNS, SASEGT. Together with a sample-barcoded 5' primer, a J-beta primer mix was included in a second PCR lasting about 7 to 11 cycles. A single record per CDR3 protein comes from TCRdb applying MiXCR to the 5' RACE reads. Of about 640,000 distinct CDR3 sequences listed, roughly 31% are singletons. Whole-study findings and limits: Diversity was higher, and naive CD4+ cells more numerous, in long-lived donors than in aged donors. Changes seen in expanded clonotypes were possibly confounded by donor CMV status left unknown. Using unsorted PBMCs precluded a conclusive naive versus antigen-experienced comparison.

This clonotype was counted many times. The antigen is unknown. The chain carries TRBV6-1 and TRBJ2-1; 7 positions agree with TRBD2. Specimen: blood. This TCR came from a woman of 80 years or more in good health. CDR3 sequence (DNA): TGTGCCAGCAGCCGTAAGGGCCCCCGACTAGCCAACTACAATGAGCAGTTCTTC. It translates to CASSRKGPRLANYNEQFF.